This T cell receptor beta chain derives from a study of shared clonotypes between healthy human individuals (dated by TCRdb to 2020 to 2022). At the level of the whole study: The cohort included a few men and a couple of women between 18 and 49 years of age. Each donor's leukapheresis produced roughly between about 0.9 and 9.5 billion PBMCs. To estimate repertoire size and how much clonotype sharing occurs between individuals, the study deeply sequenced the blood TCR repertoires of several healthy adults. To increase sequencing depth and limit assay-specific biases, TCR repertoire library preparation and sequencing were carried out by different laboratories using diverse techniques.

Comment on this clone: Its specific antigen is unknown. No base quality values were provided; no much bigger clone lies one nucleotide off.

Using the deep immunoSEQ assay, TCR CDR3 regions were amplified from genomic DNA by multiplex PCR. Extracted genomic DNA from each cell subset was spread evenly across all wells of several immunoSEQ 96-well plates, with each plate serving as a replicate. For unsorted PBMC, each replicate PCR was loaded with approximately 320 ng genomic DNA, equivalent to tens of thousands of T cell genomes. Unsorted PBMC genomic DNA was sequenced across ten immunoSEQ deep assay plates. Purified libraries were quantified with a Qubit 3.0 fluorometer, sized on a Bioanalyzer 2100, and re-quantified with the KAPA Library Quantification kit. Each immunoSEQ 96-well plate was sequenced on its own single-read 150-cycle Illumina NextSeq 550 flow cell. Concerning the study's data processing: Because only junctional sequences without quality scores were contained in the immunoSEQ output, filtering matching that applied to full-length reads could not be performed. To assign V/J genes and CDR3, sequences were annotated against IMGT germline references using PyIR, a Python wrapper for IgBLAST v1.9. Reads were removed for weak V/J assignments (E-value above 1e-6), missing CDR3, stop codons, out-of-frame junctions, or ambiguous translated residues. V3J clonotypes were defined as sequences sharing an identical inferred V gene, J gene, and CDR3 amino acid sequence. The percentage overlap between two repertoires was calculated by dividing the number of shared unique clonotypes by the size of the smaller repertoire. RTK rarefaction, the Chao1 estimator, and Recon v2.1 estimates of unobserved clonotypes were used to assess repertoire richness. Imported from immuneACCESS, the table was reduced by TCRdb to in-frame sequences with V and J called. These copies leave out some clones; in studies compared against another copy, an unresolved V gene accounts for under half, and the cause of the remainder is not known. Clonal size and the V and J genes are those of that table, whereas D and trimming came from the DNA. The sample includes 400,000 to 500,000 clones, with around three quarters observed a single time. Approximately 12% of the sample belongs to the ten largest clones.

The donors were healthy, HIV-negative adults with no recently reported acute infections or vaccinations. Every donor was a Caucasian adult living in Nashville, Tennessee, USA. In the unsorted samples, tens of millions of PBMCs were counted, and genomic DNA was extracted using the QIAamp DNA Blood Mini kit. After blood collection by leukapheresis, PBMCs were isolated using Ficoll-Histopaque density gradient centrifugation and then cryopreserved in the vapor phase of liquid nitrogen. Via the germline V gene, CDR1 is MNHGY and CDR2 SVAAGI. From cysteine to phenylalanine, the CDR3 is 12 amino acids long. CDR3 DNA is the only sequence kept; it has 36 bases, read in frame from the first base. V loses 6 bases of germline sequence and J loses 7 bases, and the interval between the two ends is 7 bases. General study outcomes and caveats: Pairwise subsampling led to the expectation that sequencing depth would affect the degree of clonotype sharing among donors. The genetic and exposure-history diversity represented was limited by the small number of donors. Only blood was sampled, and tissue TCR repertoires likely differ from those in blood.

Recombination connected TRBV6-9 to TRBJ1-6, with the D segment identity uncertain. The sequencing input was PBMCs. This TCR was recovered from a woman in her forties in good health. Some clones in this sample may be carry-over from other donors' samples. The DNA sequence is TGTGCCAGCAGAGACATGAATTCACCCCTCCACTTT. It codes for CASRDMNSPLHF.